The rows below give T cell receptor beta chains drawn from one sample of a study of T cells in Graves' hyperthyroidism and ophthalmopathy. MiXCR was run by TCRdb on the multiplex PCR reads, yielding one entry per CDR3 protein. This table holds hundreds of thousands of distinct CDR3 sequences, 15% to 19% found once. Sequencing used blood. The origin of the receptors is a woman aged 18-30 years with Graves' hyperthyroidism. CDR3s include the opening cysteine and the closing phenylalanine or tryptophan. Each record gives: V gene, D gene, clone size, J gene, CDR3 protein, CDR3 DNA. The D gene is left open where the match is weak. A row's size may be missing; if present it is once, few, many or a size class.

TRBV6-1	-	-	TRBJ1-5	CASEGGSNQPQHF	TGTGCCAGCGAGGGAGGGAGCAATCAGCCCCAGCATTTT
TRBV20-1	-	many	TRBJ1-1	CSARTPMNTEAFF	TGCAGTGCTCGGACACCTATGAACACTGAAGCTTTCTTT
TRBV5-1	-	-	TRBJ2-1	CASSSTDWGRNEQFF	TGCGCCAGCAGCTCGACGGACTGGGGGCGGAATGAGCAGTTCTTC
TRBV5-6	TRBD2	-	TRBJ2-5	CASSARGVRETQYF	TGTGCCAGCAGCGCTCGGGGGGTCCGGGAGACCCAGTACTTC
TRBV7-9	TRBD2	-	TRBJ2-7	CASSLSSLAGEGEQYF	TGTGCCAGCAGCTTAAGTAGTCTAGCGGGAGAGGGTGAGCAGTACTTC
TRBV6-4	-	many	TRBJ1-1	CASSEDGARTEAFF	TGTGCCAGCAGTGAGGACGGAGCGCGAACTGAAGCTTTCTTT
TRBV7-2	TRBD1	many	TRBJ2-7	CASSPKGQGASEQYF	TGTGCCAGCAGCCCCAAGGGACAGGGGGCGAGCGAGCAGTACTTC
TRBV7-9	-	many	TRBJ2-1	CASSLETTAANEQFF	TGTGCCAGCAGCTTAGAAACCACGGCGGCCAATGAGCAGTTCTTC
TRBV5-1	-	-	TRBJ1-5	CASSLNPNQPQHF	TGCGCCAGCAGCTTAAATCCTAATCAGCCCCAGCATTTT
TRBV20-1	-	many	TRBJ2-7	CSATGTELEQYF	TGCAGTGCTACCGGGACTGAACTCGAGCAGTACTTC
TRBV19	-	-	TRBJ1-2	CATEGRYYGYTF	TGTGCCACCGAGGGACGGTACTATGGCTACACCTTC
TRBV6-1	-	-	TRBJ1-1	CASSDHTWGTEAFF	TGTGCCAGCAGTGACCATACGTGGGGCACTGAAGCTTTCTTT
TRBV5-4	-	-	TRBJ2-5	CASSLGSSFQTQYF	TGTGCCAGCAGCTTGGGATCTAGCTTTCAGACCCAGTACTTC
TRBV15	TRBD1	few	TRBJ1-4	CATSAGTENEKLFF	TGTGCCACCAGCGCCGGGACAGAGAATGAAAAACTGTTTTTT
TRBV24-1	-	many	TRBJ2-7	CATSDPWDEQYF	TGTGCCACCAGTGATCCGTGGGACGAGCAGTACTTC
TRBV20-1	-	many	TRBJ2-5	CSARIEETQYF	TGCAGTGCTAGAATCGAAGAGACCCAGTACTTC